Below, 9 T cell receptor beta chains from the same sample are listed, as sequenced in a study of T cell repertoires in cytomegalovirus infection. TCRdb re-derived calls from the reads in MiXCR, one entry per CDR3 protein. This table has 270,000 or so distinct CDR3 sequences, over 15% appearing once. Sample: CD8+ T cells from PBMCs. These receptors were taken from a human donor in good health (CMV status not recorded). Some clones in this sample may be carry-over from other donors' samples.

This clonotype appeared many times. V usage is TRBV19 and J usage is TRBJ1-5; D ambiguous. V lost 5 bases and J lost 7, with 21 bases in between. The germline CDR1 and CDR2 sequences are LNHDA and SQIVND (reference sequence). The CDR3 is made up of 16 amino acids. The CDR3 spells CASSYPSPAVRQPQHF. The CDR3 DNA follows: TGTGCCAGTAGTTACCCTTCACCGGCAGTTCGGCAGCCCCAGCATTTT.

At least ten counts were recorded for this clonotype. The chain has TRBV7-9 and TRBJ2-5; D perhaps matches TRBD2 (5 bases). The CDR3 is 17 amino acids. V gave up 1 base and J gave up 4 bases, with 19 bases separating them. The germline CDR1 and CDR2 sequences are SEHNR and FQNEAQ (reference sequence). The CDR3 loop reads CASSLGPQRGRRETQYF. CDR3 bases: TGTGCCAGCAGCTTAGGCCCTCAACGCGGGCGACGAGAGACCCAGTACTTC.

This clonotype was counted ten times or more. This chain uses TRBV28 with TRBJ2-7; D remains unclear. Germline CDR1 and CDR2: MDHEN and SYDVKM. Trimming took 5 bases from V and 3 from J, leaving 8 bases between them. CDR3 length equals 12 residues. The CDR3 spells CASSPLIYEQYF. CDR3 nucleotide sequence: TGTGCCAGCAGTCCCCTCATCTACGAGCAGTACTTC.

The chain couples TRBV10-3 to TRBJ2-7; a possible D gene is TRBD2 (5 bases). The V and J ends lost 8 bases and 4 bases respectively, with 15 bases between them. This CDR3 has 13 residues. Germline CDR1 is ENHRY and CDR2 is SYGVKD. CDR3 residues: CAIGPGYSYEQYF. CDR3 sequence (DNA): TGTGCCATCGGGCCGGGATACTCTTACGAGCAGTACTTC.

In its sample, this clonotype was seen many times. CDR3 nucleotide sequence: TGCGCCAGCAGCCAAGTCGGGGAGAACACTGAAGCTTTCTTT. It encodes CASSQVGENTEAFF. The chain employs TRBV4-1 and TRBJ1-1, with D unclear. From germline, CDR1 is MGHRA and CDR2 YSYEKL. Trimming stripped 1 base from V and 1 base from J, with 7 bases between. The CDR3 is 14 residues long.

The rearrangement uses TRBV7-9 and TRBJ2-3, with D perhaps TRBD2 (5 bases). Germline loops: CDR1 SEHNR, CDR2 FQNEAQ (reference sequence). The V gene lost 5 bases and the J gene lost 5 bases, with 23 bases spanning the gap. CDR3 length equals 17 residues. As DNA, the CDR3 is TGTGCCAGCAGCGCCTACGTCGGGGAAAATGACGGAGATACGCAGTATTTT. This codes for CASSAYVGENDGDTQYF.

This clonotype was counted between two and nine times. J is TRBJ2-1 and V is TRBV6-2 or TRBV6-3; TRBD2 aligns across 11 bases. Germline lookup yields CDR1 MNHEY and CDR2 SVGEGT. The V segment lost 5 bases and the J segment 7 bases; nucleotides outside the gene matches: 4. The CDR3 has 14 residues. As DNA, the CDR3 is TGTGCCAGCAGTCGTGGACTAGCGGGTAATGAGCAGTTCTTC. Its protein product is CASSRGLAGNEQFF.

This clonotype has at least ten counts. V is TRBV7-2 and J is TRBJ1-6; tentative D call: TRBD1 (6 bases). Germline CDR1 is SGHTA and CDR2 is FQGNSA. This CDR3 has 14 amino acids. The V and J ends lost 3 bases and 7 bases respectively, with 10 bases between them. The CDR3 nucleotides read TGTGCCAGCAGCTTGGGACATAGGAATTCACCCCTCCACTTT. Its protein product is CASSLGHRNSPLHF.

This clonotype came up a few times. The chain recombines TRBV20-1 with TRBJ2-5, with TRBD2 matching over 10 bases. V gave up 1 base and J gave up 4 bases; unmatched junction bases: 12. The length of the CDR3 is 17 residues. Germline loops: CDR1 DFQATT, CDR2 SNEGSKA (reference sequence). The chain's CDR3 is CSARVEYGSGGAETQYF. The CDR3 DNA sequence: TGCAGTGCTAGAGTCGAGTATGGGAGCGGGGGGGCAGAGACCCAGTACTTC.